One T cell receptor (beta chain) is described in this entry. This sequence may be a read error, since a much larger clone differs from it by one base. The same CDR3 arises from other DNA sequences in this sample as well. The study ran the assay at deep level. Authors' analysis steps: For the immunoSEQ data, sequences were junction-only without quality scores, so filtering differed. TCRdb's copy holds only in-frame clones and misses some; the assay was immunoSEQ multiplex PCR. The V and J calls and clone size are taken from that table; D and trimming were inferred from the DNA. The repertoire holds 2 million to 2.5 million clones, with 95% as singletons. These data come from a study of shared clonotypes between healthy human individuals. Splitting of CD4+ cells produced CD45RA+ naive and CD45RA-negative memory subsets. The CDR3 covers 11 residues. Trimming took 4 bases from V and 3 from J, leaving 4 bases between them. Looked up from germline, CDR1 is SGHTA and CDR2 is FQGNSA.

Sequenced input: naive CD4+ T cells sorted from blood. Subset defined: CD45RA+ positively selected. This sequence was found in a man between 18 and 29 years old in good health. The gene calls are TRBV7-2 and TRBJ2-7; D is unresolved. The CDR3 region has the DNA TGTGCCAGCAGCTCCTACTACGAGCAGTACTTC. This gives the protein CASSSYYEQYF.